This record covers a single T cell receptor (beta chain). The antigen is not known. In germline, CDR1 is SEHNR, CDR2 FQNEAQ (reference sequence). The CDR3 consists of 15 residues. Trimming pared 4 bases from V and 7 bases from J, leaving 16 bases between. In the source study's methods: Filtering differed because ImmunoSEQ produced junction-only sequences that carried no quality scores. The data were produced by immunoSEQ multiplex PCR, yet TCRdb's version contains in-frame clones alone and is incomplete. V and J calls and clone size come straight from that table; D and trimming were deduced from the DNA. The sample contains about 2.2 million clones, 85% to 95% of which appear only once. The naive CD8 fraction comprised CD45RO-negative cells positively selected for CCR7 and excluded terminally differentiated effector memory CD45RA+ cells. The donors were all Caucasian adults (living in Nashville, Tennessee).

This entry comes from a study of shared clonotypes between healthy human individuals. Study-level results: Non-shared clonotypes had lower generation probabilities than clonotypes shared by all four sorted-subset donors. Some naive CD4 clonotypes, around 4.9%, turned up in common across a few donors.

The V gene is TRBV7-9, the J gene TRBJ2-2; tentatively, D is TRBD1 (6 bases). The TCR originated in a man aged 18 to 29 in good health. Some clones in this sample may be carry-over from other donors' samples. Sequenced material: naive CD8+ T cells from PBMCs. The chain's CDR3 is CASSSQARDNGELFF. The CDR3 DNA reads as TGTGCCAGCAGCTCCCAAGCTAGGGACAACGGGGAGCTGTTTTTT.